The T cell receptor beta chain described here comes from a study of beta chain features in type 1 diabetes. General study points: Diminished insertions and augmented deletions at VDJ junctions characterized type 1 diabetes patients. Naive, central memory and Treg TCRB repertoires appeared more alike in patients than in healthy donors. TCRB CDR3 length was moderately but significantly reduced in all four CD4+ subsets of Type 1 diabetes patients.

A word on this clone: Antigen unknown.

Sort purity for all populations was recorded as exceeding 98%. In germline, CDR1 is KGHSH, CDR2 LQKENI. The CDR3 extends over 16 amino acids. V lost 3 bases to trimming and J lost 4 bases; unmatched junction nucleotides: 2. Of the isolated RNA, all was reverse transcribed, and so the sequenced material was expressed TCRB transcripts. TCRdb keeps only in-frame clones here, not all; method: immunoSEQ multiplex PCR. The table shows approximately 150,000 clones, with roughly a tenth occurring only once. This sequence originates from a young man in good health. Sample: naive CD4+ T cells from blood. The chain employs TRBV18 and TRBJ2-3; TRBD2 agrees at 15 bases. CDR3 in amino acids: CASSPGLAGGPDTQYF. For the CDR3, the DNA is TGTGCCAGCTCACCCGGACTAGCGGGGGGGCCAGATACGCAGTATTTT. The whole variable domain, filled in from reference TRBV18 and TRBJ2-3, reads NAGVMQNPRHLVRRRGQEARLRCSPMKGHSHVYWYRQLPEEGLKFMVYLQKENIIDESGMPKERFSAEFPKEGPSILRIQQVVRGDSAAYFCASSPGLAGGPDTQYFGPGTRLTVL.